This TCR beta chain was profiled in a study of cytomegalovirus exposure and HLA in healthy donors. Separation from the approximately 660-subject first cohort characterized the roughly 130-subject validation cohort, to which the donors belonged. Study-level results: The study flagged roughly 160 TCR beta chains as cytomegalovirus-associated.

Details on this clone: What it binds is not known.

The data were produced by immunoSEQ multiplex PCR, yet TCRdb's version contains in-frame clones alone and is incomplete. The sample shows some 250,000 clones, around 91% of them seen only once. V dropped 2 bases and J dropped 12 bases, with 11 bases sitting between them. CDR3 length equals 11 residues. Looked up from germline, CDR1 is MNHNS and CDR2 is SASEGT. This chain connects TRBV6-1 to TRBJ2-7; D is possibly TRBD2 (5 bases). The sample was PBMCs. The clonotype comes from a woman under 30 in good health and CMV-seronegative. As DNA, the CDR3 is TGTGCCAGCAGTGAATCGGGGATGCGGTACTTC. Its translation is CASSESGMRYF.